This TCR beta chain was sequenced for a study of cytomegalovirus exposure and HLA in healthy donors. Note on this clone: Its specificity is not known.

PCR involved 60 Vbeta and 13 Jbeta primers. Clones were sequenced by immunoSEQ multiplex PCR, and TCRdb holds only the in-frame ones, with some missing. The table includes over 250,000 clones, 65% to 85% detected once. Points from the study as a whole: In all likelihood, a cluster of highly shared sequence variants was a sequencing artifact. An ancestry cluster, one associated with Asian ancestry, reportedly showed fewer N-insertions than the approximately 650-donor mean in a later analysis. CMV serostatus was the only immune exposure information that was available.

Participants comprised healthy donors of bone marrow. Sequencing was carried out using PBMCs. The sequence was collected from a female donor in good health and CMV-seronegative.

CDR3: CASSLMSRGTGELFF. The DNA of the CDR3 is TGTGCCAGCAGCTTAATGTCTAGAGGCACCGGGGAGCTGTTTTTT. The gene calls are TRBV7-3 and TRBJ2-2; D gene uncertain. V dropped 1 base and J dropped 4 bases, with 10 bases sitting between them. This CDR3 spans 15 amino acids. The germline V gene encodes CDR1 SGHTA and CDR2 FQGTGA.